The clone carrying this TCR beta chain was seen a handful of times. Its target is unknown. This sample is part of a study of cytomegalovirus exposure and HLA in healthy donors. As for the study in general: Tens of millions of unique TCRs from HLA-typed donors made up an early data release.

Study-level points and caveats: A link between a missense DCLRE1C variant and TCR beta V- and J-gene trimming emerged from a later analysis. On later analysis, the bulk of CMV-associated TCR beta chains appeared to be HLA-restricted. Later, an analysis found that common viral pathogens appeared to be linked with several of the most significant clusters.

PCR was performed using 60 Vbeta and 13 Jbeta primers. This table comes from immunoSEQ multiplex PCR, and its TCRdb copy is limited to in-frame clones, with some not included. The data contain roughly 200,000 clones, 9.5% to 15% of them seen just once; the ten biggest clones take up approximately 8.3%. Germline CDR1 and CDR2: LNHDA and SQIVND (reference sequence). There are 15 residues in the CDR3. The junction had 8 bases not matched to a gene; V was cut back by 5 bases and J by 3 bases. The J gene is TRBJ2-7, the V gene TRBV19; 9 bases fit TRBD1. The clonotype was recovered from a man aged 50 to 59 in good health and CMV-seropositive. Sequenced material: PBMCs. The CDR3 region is CASSVSGTGSYEQYF. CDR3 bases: TGTGCCAGTAGTGTCTCCGGGACAGGGAGCTACGAGCAGTACTTC.